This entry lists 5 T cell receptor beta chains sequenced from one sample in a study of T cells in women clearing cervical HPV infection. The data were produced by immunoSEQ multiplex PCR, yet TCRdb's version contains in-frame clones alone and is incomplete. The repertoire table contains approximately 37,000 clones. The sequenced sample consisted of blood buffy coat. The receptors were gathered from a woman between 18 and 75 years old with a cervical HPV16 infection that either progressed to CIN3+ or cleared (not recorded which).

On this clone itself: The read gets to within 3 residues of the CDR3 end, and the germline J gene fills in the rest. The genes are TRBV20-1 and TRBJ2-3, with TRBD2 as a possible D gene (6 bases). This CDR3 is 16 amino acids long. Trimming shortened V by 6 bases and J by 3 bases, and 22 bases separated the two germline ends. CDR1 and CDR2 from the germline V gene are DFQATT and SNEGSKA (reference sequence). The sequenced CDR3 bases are TGCAGTGCCCCTCTGAGTAGCGGAAGCTTTACAGATACG. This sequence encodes CSAPLSSGSFTDT. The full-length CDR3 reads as CSAPLSSGSFTDTQYF.

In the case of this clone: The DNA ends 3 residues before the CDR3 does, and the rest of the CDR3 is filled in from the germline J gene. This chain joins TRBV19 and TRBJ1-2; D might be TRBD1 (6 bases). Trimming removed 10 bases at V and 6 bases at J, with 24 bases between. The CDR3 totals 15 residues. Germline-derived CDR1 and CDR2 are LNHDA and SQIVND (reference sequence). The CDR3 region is CATQGENRVRNGYTF. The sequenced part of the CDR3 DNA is TGTGCCACTCAGGGTGAGAACAGGGTGAGAAATGGC.

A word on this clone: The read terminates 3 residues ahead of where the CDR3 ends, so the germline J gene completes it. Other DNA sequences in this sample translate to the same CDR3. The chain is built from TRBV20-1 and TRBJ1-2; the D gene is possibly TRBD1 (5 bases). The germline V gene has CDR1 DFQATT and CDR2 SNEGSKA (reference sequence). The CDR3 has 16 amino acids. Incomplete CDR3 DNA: TGCAGTGCTAGAGATCTAATTGGGGCAGGCGGAAACGGC. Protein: CSARDLIGAGGNG. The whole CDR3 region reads CSARDLIGAGGNGYTF.

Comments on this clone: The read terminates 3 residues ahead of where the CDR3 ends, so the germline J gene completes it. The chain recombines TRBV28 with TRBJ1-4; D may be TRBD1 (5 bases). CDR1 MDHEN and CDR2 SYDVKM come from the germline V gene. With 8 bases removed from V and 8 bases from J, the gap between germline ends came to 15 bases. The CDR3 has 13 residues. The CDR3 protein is CASSRQGREKLFF. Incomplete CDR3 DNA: TGTGCCAGCTCGAGGCAGGGAAGAGAAAAA.

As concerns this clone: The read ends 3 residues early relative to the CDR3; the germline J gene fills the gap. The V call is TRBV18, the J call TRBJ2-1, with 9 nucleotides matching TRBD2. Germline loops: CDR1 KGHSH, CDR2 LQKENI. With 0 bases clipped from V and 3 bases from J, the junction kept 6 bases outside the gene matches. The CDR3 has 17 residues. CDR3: CASSPPLVSGSYNEQFF. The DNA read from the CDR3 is TGTGCCAGCTCACCACCACTGGTTAGCGGGAGCTACAATGAG.